This T cell receptor (beta chain) was captured in a study of CD8+ T cells in alopecia areata. At least ten counts were recorded for this clone. The ends lost 4 bases at V and 2 bases at J; junction bases unmatched: 8. Germline values: CDR1 SEHNR, CDR2 FQNEAQ (reference sequence). The CDR3 has 16 residues. It was cDNA, reverse transcribed from extracted RNA, that served as the sequencing template. Libraries were prepared by immunoSEQ multiplex PCR; TCRdb keeps only in-frame clonotypes and omits some of them. The data hold around 97,000 clones, with less than 70% observed a single time. The sequenced material came from CD4+ T cells sorted from blood. This rearrangement joins TRBV7-9 to TRBJ2-3; 8 positions match TRBD2. This sequence originates from a human donor in good health. CDR3 in amino acids: CASSSMGLDPTDTQYF. The CDR3 DNA reads TGTGCCAGCAGCTCCATGGGACTAGACCCCACAGATACGCAGTATTTT.